This T cell receptor beta chain was identified in a study of shared clonotypes between healthy human individuals. CD8 cells classed as naive were CD45RO-negative and positively selected for CCR7, excluding terminally differentiated effector memory CD45RA+ cells. Notes on the study in general: Estimated clonotype richness was generally higher in naive than memory subsets.

As concerns this clone: Its cognate antigen is unknown.

Here immunoSEQ multiplex PCR was the method, and the copy in TCRdb shows in-frame clones only, minus some. The table has around 2,000,000 clones, around 96% seen once. The CDR3 covers 15 residues. V was cut by 4 bases and J by 4 bases, with 16 bases left in between. CDR1 is KGHSY, CDR2 FQNENV, per germline. Sequencing was carried out using naive CD8+ T cells sorted from blood. The receptor was derived from a man aged 18 to 35 in good health. The chain joins TRBV16 to TRBJ1-2; D not certain. The chain's CDR3 is CASSPVGSPTYGYTF. CDR3 coding DNA: TGTGCCAGCAGCCCCGTCGGGTCTCCAACCTATGGCTACACCTTC.